This record covers a single T cell receptor (beta chain). The CDR3 consists of 15 residues. J lost 0 bases, V lost 1 base, and 2 bases had no gene match. Per the germline V gene, CDR1 is MGHRA and CDR2 is YSYEKL. This sample was included in a study of cytomegalovirus exposure and HLA in healthy donors. Study context: In terms of ancestry, the Caucasian-associated cluster contained about 81% of the 398 genotyped donors.

PCR was performed using 60 Vbeta and 13 Jbeta primers. Clones were read by immunoSEQ multiplex PCR, and TCRdb kept only the in-frame ones, dropping some. The sample records 160,000 or so clones, about 78% being singletons. Sequencing input: PBMCs. The clonotype originates from a man aged 55 to 70 in good health and CMV-seronegative. The chain links TRBV4-1 to TRBJ1-2; 7 bases match TRBD1. The CDR3 sequence is CASSQVGQTNYGYTF. CDR3 DNA sequence: TGCGCCAGCAGCCAAGTGGGACAGACTAACTATGGCTACACCTTC.